This note documents a single T cell receptor beta chain sequence. What it recognizes is unknown. Samples came from axillary lymph nodes draining the breast cancer. This record belongs to a study of breast tumors, draining lymph nodes, adjacent tissues. The study, taken as a whole, reports: Tumor TCR diversity was below lymph nodes but above nontumor tissue.

V was pared by 4 bases and J by 8 bases, with 14 bases between. The germline gives CDR1 SGHTA, CDR2 FQGNSA. CDR3 length: 13 residues. Each CDR3 protein gets one entry after TCRdb re-called the multiplex PCR reads with MiXCR. The sample contains about 140,000 distinct CDR3 sequences, approximately 30% of which appear only once. This rearrangement joins TRBV7-2 to TRBJ1-2, with a weak D call TRBD1 (5 bases). The TCR comes from a female donor with breast cancer. Some clones in this sample may be carry-over from other donors' samples. The sample was axillary lymph node tissue. CDR3 nucleotide sequence: TGTGCCAGCAGCTCGTACCAGGGAGGAGGCTACACCTTC. Translated, it gives CASSSYQGGGYTF.